Listed below are T cell receptor beta chains from one sample, sequenced in a study of T cell responses to AZD1222 COVID-19 vaccine. Libraries were prepared by immunoSEQ multiplex PCR; TCRdb keeps only in-frame clonotypes and omits some of them. The repertoire holds around 140,000 clones, with roughly 92% as singletons. The input for sequencing was peripheral blood, taken on day 0 of AZD1222 vaccination. These receptors all come from an adult in good health. CDR3s include the opening cysteine and the closing phenylalanine or tryptophan. The D gene is left open where the match is weak. A row's size may be missing; if present it is once, few, many or a size class.

V: TRBV5-1; size: -; D: -; J: TRBJ2-6; DNA: TGCGCCAGCAGCTTGGACGGCCACTCTGGGGCCAACGTCCTGACTTTC; CDR3: CASSLDGHSGANVLTF
V: TRBV30; size: -; D: -; J: TRBJ2-2; DNA: TGTGCCTGGAGTGTTCTGGCATCGAACACCGGGGAGCTGTTTTTT; CDR3: CAWSVLASNTGELFF
V: TRBV28; size: -; D: -; J: TRBJ2-3; DNA: TGTGCCAGCAGCCGAAATTCTCTCGAAGGGACGGTATACGCGCAGTATTTT; CDR3: CASSRNSLEGTVYAQYF
V: TRBV5-4; size: -; D: TRBD2; J: TRBJ2-3; DNA: TGTGCCAGCAGCGCCGGACTAGCGGGAAGCACAGATACGCAGTATTTT; CDR3: CASSAGLAGSTDTQYF
V: TRBV30; size: -; D: -; J: TRBJ1-4; DNA: TGTGCCTGGAGTTTCATGTCGATGCCTGAAAAACTGTTTTTT; CDR3: CAWSFMSMPEKLFF
V: TRBV2; size: once; D: TRBD1; J: TRBJ2-3; DNA: TGTGCCAGCACTCCCTGGACAGGGGGCATAGATACGCAGTATTTT; CDR3: CASTPWTGGIDTQYF
V: TRBV20-1; size: -; D: -; J: TRBJ1-5; DNA: TGCAGTGCTAGTCCCCCGGGGGACCTTAATCAGCCCCAGCATTTT; CDR3: CSASPPGDLNQPQHF
V: TRBV28; size: once; D: -; J: TRBJ2-1; DNA: TGTGCCAGCAGTCCGTTACAGGCTACTATTTACAATGAGCAGTTCTTC; CDR3: CASSPLQATIYNEQFF
V: TRBV7-9; size: -; D: -; J: TRBJ2-7; DNA: TGTGCCAGCAGCTTAGATTGGCAGGGGTATGTCTTCGAGCAGTACTTC; CDR3: CASSLDWQGYVFEQYF
V: TRBV9; size: -; D: -; J: TRBJ1-1; DNA: TGTGCCAGTTCCCCGGGACCAACCCGCGCGAACACTGAAGCTTTCTTT; CDR3: CASSPGPTRANTEAFF
V: TRBV19; size: few; D: TRBD2; J: TRBJ2-4; DNA: TGTGCCAGTAGTGCCCTTCCTTGGACTAGCGGGGGGAAAAACATTCAGTACTTC; CDR3: CASSALPWTSGGKNIQYF
V: TRBV27; size: -; D: -; J: TRBJ1-5; DNA: TGTGCCAGCAGTTTTGGAGTCAATCAGCCCCAGCATTTT; CDR3: CASSFGVNQPQHF
V: TRBV7-9; size: -; D: TRBD2; J: TRBJ2-1; DNA: TGTGCCAGCAGCTTAGCGGGACGCGGGAGCTACAATGAGCAGTTCTTC; CDR3: CASSLAGRGSYNEQFF
V: TRBV30; size: once; D: TRBD2; J: TRBJ2-1; DNA: TGTGCCCAAGGACTAGCGGGAGCCCTCTACAATGAGCAGTTCTTC; CDR3: CAQGLAGALYNEQFF
V: TRBV27; size: -; D: -; J: TRBJ2-7; DNA: TGTGCCAGCAGTATGGGACACCCCGCCACCTACGAGCAGTACTTC; CDR3: CASSMGHPATYEQYF